Shown below are 25 T cell receptor beta chains from a single sample sequenced in a study of regulatory T cells in long-lasting Graves disease (dated by TCRdb to the early 2020s). The time point label here, explained by the study, means: persistent/refractory GD, antithyroid drugs over 5 years with positive TRAb. For both TCR sequencing and RNA sequencing, RNA was extracted from PBMCs using TRIzol. Libraries were made using multiplex PCR. The run used an Illumina HiSeq 4000. CDR3 regions were amplified by Arm-PCR with iRepertoire HTBI primers to construct TCR beta libraries. The public reads were quality trimmed at Q25 with fastp and then assembled into clones with MiXCR by TCRdb, keeping productive beta chains. Here each entry gathers all rows of one CDR3 protein and keeps the most common genes and DNA. This sample lists more than 350,000 distinct CDR3 sequences; over 20% were detected once. The ten largest make up 14% of the sample.

This specimen consisted of peripheral blood mononuclear cells (PBMCs), obtained when the disease was refractory, from a patient treated with antithyroid drugs. Receptors originate from a female donor with Graves disease.

This clonotype showed up many times. V gene TRBV3-1 combines with J gene TRBJ1-1; the match to TRBD1 covers 9 bases. Germline assignment: CDR1 LGHDT and CDR2 YNNKEL (reference sequence). The CDR3 runs 15 residues. V gave up 3 bases and J gave up 6 bases; unmatched junction bases: 8. CDR3 loop: CASSHAGTGPAEAFF. The CDR3 nucleotides are TGTGCCAGCAGCCATGCCGGGACAGGGCCGGCTGAAGCTTTCTTT. The complete variable domain, with remaining parts taken from reference TRBV3-1 and TRBJ1-1, reads DTAVSQTPKYLVTQMGNDKSIKCEQNLGHDTMYWYKQDSKKFLKIMFSYNNKELIINETVPNRFSPKSPDKAHLNLHINSLELGDSAVYFCASSHAGTGPAEAFFGQGTRLTVV.

This clonotype was seen repeatedly, ten times or more. The chain couples TRBV28 to TRBJ2-6; D unresolved. Per germline, CDR1 MDHEN and CDR2 SYDVKM. V was cut by 5 bases and J by 0 bases, with 5 bases left in between. CDR3 length: 14 amino acids. The chain's CDR3 is CASSPYSGANVLTF. The CDR3 region has the DNA TGTGCCAGCAGTCCCTACTCTGGGGCCAACGTCCTGACTTTC.

In this sample, this clonotype turned up many times. The V call is TRBV5-1, the J call TRBJ2-7; 7 nucleotides line up with TRBD2. V lost 0 bases to trimming and J lost 5 bases; unmatched junction nucleotides: 11. The CDR3 is made up of 16 amino acids. Germline V gene lookup returns CDR1 SGHRS and CDR2 YFSETQ. The DNA of the CDR3 is TGCGCCAGCAGCTTGGCCATGGGAGGGAGTCGCGACGAGCAGTACTTC. Translating gives CASSLAMGGSRDEQYF.

This clonotype was picked up a small number of times. V usage is TRBV18 and J usage is TRBJ1-1; 7 nucleotides align to TRBD1. The germline V gene encodes CDR1 KGHSH and CDR2 LQKENI. V lost 4 bases to trimming and J lost 1 base; unmatched junction nucleotides: 9. The CDR3 runs 16 residues. CDR3 in DNA: TGTGCCAGCTCACTCAACAGGGGCCAGCAGAACACTGAAGCTTTCTTT. This sequence encodes CASSLNRGQQNTEAFF.

This clonotype has a single count. V usage is TRBV13 and J usage is TRBJ2-3; D uncertain. Trimming took off 6 bases at V and 3 bases at J, with 10 bases between the two ends. The CDR3 extends over 13 amino acids. Germline-derived CDR1 and CDR2 are PRHDT and FYEKMQ (reference sequence). The CDR3 DNA reads as TGTGCCAGCAGTTCCTCTACTACAGATACGCAGTATTTT. Its translation: CASSSSTTDTQYF. Full variable domain (missing parts from reference TRBV13 and TRBJ2-3): AAGVIQSPRHLIKEKRETATLKCYPIPRHDTVYWYQQGPGQDPQFLISFYEKMQSDKGSIPDRFSAQQFSDYHSELNMSSLELGDSALYFCASSSSTTDTQYFGPGTRLTVL.

The chain joins TRBV5-6 to TRBJ2-5; 9 nucleotides agree with TRBD1. CDR3 length equals 12 residues. The germline CDR1 and CDR2 sequences are SGHDT and YYEEEE. The V and J ends lost 4 bases and 7 bases, in that order; junction bases with no gene match: 2. The CDR3 here is CASSRGQGTQYF. The CDR3 DNA follows: TGTGCCAGCAGCCGGGGACAGGGGACCCAGTACTTC.

In this sample, this clonotype turned up many times. The rearrangement links TRBV28 to TRBJ1-2, with D uncertain. Germline values: CDR1 MDHEN, CDR2 SYDVKM. The V gene lost 4 bases and the J gene lost 4 bases, with 4 bases spanning the gap. The CDR3 sequence is 11 residues long. DNA for the CDR3: TGTGCCAGCAGTTCCATCTATGGCTACACCTTC. Protein: CASSSIYGYTF.

V and J are TRBV28 and TRBJ2-1; tentative D call: TRBD2 (6 bases). CDR1 and CDR2 from the germline V gene are MDHEN and SYDVKM. There are 13 residues in the CDR3. V dropped 8 bases and J dropped 4 bases, with 12 bases sitting between them. CDR3: CASAREHYNEQFF. As DNA, the CDR3 is TGTGCCAGCGCCCGGGAGCATTACAATGAGCAGTTCTTC.

This clonotype occurred a few times. The chain recombines TRBV30 with TRBJ2-2; TRBD2 matches at 7 bases. From germline, CDR1 is GTSNPN and CDR2 SVGIG (reference sequence). This CDR3 region has 14 residues. The V segment lost 2 bases and the J segment 7 bases; nucleotides outside the gene matches: 7. The CDR3 spells CAWSRGDVDGELFF. In DNA, the CDR3 is TGTGCCTGGAGTCGGGGGGATGTGGACGGGGAGCTGTTTTTT. Supplemented by reference TRBV30 and TRBJ2-2, the full variable domain reads SQTIHQWPATLVQPVGSPLSLECTVEGTSNPNLYWYRQAAGRGLQLLFYSVGIGQISSEVPQNLSASRPQDRQFILSSKKLLLSDSGFYLCAWSRGDVDGELFFGEGSRLTVL.

This chain uses TRBV20-1 with TRBJ1-6; D might be TRBD1 (5 bases). Trimming left V 1 base short and J 2 bases short, with 12 bases between. The CDR3 sequence is 16 residues long. Germline CDR1 is DFQATT and CDR2 is SNEGSKA (reference sequence). CDR3 sequence: CSARVNGTAYNSPLHF. CDR3 DNA: TGCAGTGCTAGAGTCAACGGGACGGCCTATAATTCACCCCTCCACTTT.

The chain is built from TRBV5-1 and TRBJ2-7, with D maybe TRBD1 (6 bases). V was shortened by 1 base and J by 0 bases, with 8 bases between the two germline ends. This CDR3 is built from 14 residues. Germline-derived CDR1 and CDR2 are SGHRS and YFSETQ. Here the CDR3 reads CASSLRTDSYEQYF. The CDR3 DNA is TGCGCCAGCAGCTTGAGGACAGACTCCTACGAGCAGTACTTC.

In this sample, this clonotype turned up many times. The chain uses TRBV2 and TRBJ2-5; 10 nucleotides align to TRBD1. CDR3 length: 14 amino acids. Trimming at V came to 7 bases and at J to 4 bases, leaving 6 bases not matched to a gene. The germline V gene encodes CDR1 SNHLY and CDR2 FYNNEI. The CDR3 protein is CASTIGQGVETQYF. The CDR3 DNA reads as TGTGCCAGCACCATCGGACAGGGGGTAGAGACCCAGTACTTC.

J is TRBJ2-5 and V is TRBV28, with TRBD2 identical over 11 bases. This CDR3 contains 15 residues. Per germline, CDR1 MDHEN and CDR2 SYDVKM. V dropped 5 bases and J dropped 7; count of bases not matched to a gene: 9. DNA for the CDR3: TGTGCCAGCAGTCCGATTAGCGGGGGGGAGGGGACCCAGTACTTC. This translates into CASSPISGGEGTQYF. Complete variable domain (other parts from reference TRBV28 and TRBJ2-5): DVKVTQSSRYLVKRTGEKVFLECVQDMDHENMFWYRQDPGLGLRLIYFSYDVKMKEKGDIPEGYSVSREKKERFSLILESASTNQTSMYLCASSPISGGEGTQYFGPGTRLLVL.

Many counts were recorded for this clonotype. J is TRBJ2-5 and V is TRBV19; 9 nucleotides align to TRBD1. The V and J ends lost 4 bases and 1 base, in that order; junction bases with no gene match: 7. Germline-derived CDR1 and CDR2 are LNHDA and SQIVND (reference sequence). The CDR3 is 16 amino acids. This chain's CDR3 is CASSTGQGTFQETQYF. The DNA for the CDR3 is TGTGCCAGTAGTACCGGACAGGGGACCTTCCAAGAGACCCAGTACTTC. The full variable domain, its missing parts supplied by reference TRBV19 and TRBJ2-5, is DGGITQSPKYLFRKEGQNVTLSCEQNLNHDAMYWYRQDPGQGLRLIYYSQIVNDFQKGDIAEGYSVSREKKESFPLTVTSAQKNPTAFYLCASSTGQGTFQETQYFGPGTRLLVL.

CDR3 nucleotide sequence: TGTGCCAGCAGCCCACGTACGGAGACAGGAAACACCGGGGAGCTGTTTTTT. Encoded protein: CASSPRTETGNTGELFF. V usage is TRBV9 and J usage is TRBJ2-2, with D maybe TRBD1 (6 bases). The CDR3 runs to 17 residues. V shed 4 bases and J shed 2 bases, with 18 bases lying between them. Germline V gene lookup returns CDR1 SGDLS and CDR2 YYNGEE.

This clonotype was observed a few times. This may be a read error: a much more frequent sequence differs by one nucleotide. Since no conserved phenylalanine or tryptophan closes the CDR3, a read error is the likely cause. The J gene is TRBJ1-2, the V gene TRBV5-8; 7 nucleotides align to TRBD1. V gave up 0 bases and J gave up 3 bases; unmatched junction bases: 2. Looked up from germline, CDR1 is SGHTS and CDR2 is YDEGEE. There are 14 residues in the CDR3. The CDR3 loop is CASSLGQGDYGYTL. CDR3 in DNA: TGTGCCAGCAGCTTGGGGCAGGGGGACTATGGCTACACCCTC.

This clonotype was observed many times. The rearrangement links TRBV6-1 to TRBJ2-5; no definite D call. Germline CDR1 and CDR2: MNHNS and SASEGT. The CDR3 loop spans 15 amino acids. The ends were cut back, 5 bases at V and 5 bases at J, with 18 bases in the middle. In DNA form, the CDR3 reads TGTGCCAGCAGTCCAACGGCGGCAGGCTCGGAGACCCAGTACTTC. Residues: CASSPTAAGSETQYF.

This clonotype was detected only a few times. The gene calls are TRBV29-1 and TRBJ2-7; TRBD1 aligns across 8 bases. The trim removed 5 bases at V and 6 bases at J, leaving 12 bases unmatched. Germline V gene lookup returns CDR1 SQVTM and CDR2 ANQGSEA. The CDR3 is 14 amino acids. In nucleotides, the CDR3 is TGCAGCGTTTCAATGGGAACTACAGGGGGCGAGCAGTACTTC. This translates into CSVSMGTTGGEQYF.

The V gene is TRBV5-1, the J gene TRBJ2-3, with 14 bases fitting TRBD2. V trimming: 4 bases; J trimming: 5 bases; junction bases outside the gene matches: 6. This CDR3 is built from 16 residues. Germline CDR1 and CDR2: SGHRS and YFSETQ. The CDR3 here is CASSPGLAGAVDTQYF. CDR3 bases: TGCGCCAGCAGCCCGGGACTAGCGGGAGCCGTAGATACGCAGTATTTT.

In its sample, this clonotype was seen many times. The chain links TRBV28 to TRBJ2-2; D tentatively reads TRBD1 or TRBD2 (6 bases each). Germline-derived CDR1 and CDR2 are MDHEN and SYDVKM. V dropped 7 bases and J dropped 4 bases, with 13 bases sitting between them. This CDR3 spans 14 amino acids. The DNA of the CDR3 is TGTGCCAGCACTGGGGGGCCCACCACCGGGGAGCTGTTTTTT. It yields the protein CASTGGPTTGELFF.

This clonotype was observed many times. The chain uses TRBV28 and TRBJ2-7, with TRBD1 matching over 8 bases. The CDR3 extends over 14 amino acids. Germline CDR1 is MDHEN and CDR2 is SYDVKM. Trimming at V came to 6 bases and at J to 7 bases, leaving 11 bases not matched to a gene. The CDR3 sequence is CASSPWTGFVEQYF. CDR3 coding DNA: TGTGCCAGCAGCCCTTGGACAGGGTTTGTGGAGCAGTACTTC.

In its sample, this clonotype was seen many times. The chain is built from TRBV9 and TRBJ1-2; 7 positions agree with TRBD1. Per germline, CDR1 SGDLS and CDR2 YYNGEE. The V segment lost 6 bases and the J segment 4 bases; nucleotides outside the gene matches: 9. This CDR3 is built from 14 residues. The chain's CDR3 is CASKLQGSPYGYTF. The DNA of the CDR3 is TGTGCCAGCAAGTTACAGGGGTCTCCCTATGGCTACACCTTC.

This clonotype was observed at least ten times. The chain is built from TRBV12-3 or TRBV12-4 and TRBJ2-3; D not certain. The CDR3 spans 14 residues. V lost 3 bases and J lost 4, with 11 bases in between. CDR3 sequence reads: CASSFDSFADTQYF. Here the CDR3 DNA reads TGTGCCAGCAGTTTCGACTCCTTTGCAGATACGCAGTATTTT.

This clonotype was picked up many times. The rearrangement uses TRBV28 and TRBJ2-4, with 10 bases identical to TRBD1. Trimming took 5 bases from V and 1 from J; bases not matched to a gene: 11. Germline CDR1 MDHEN, CDR2 SYDVKM. This CDR3 has 18 residues. The CDR3 bases are TGTGCCAGCAGTCCCCGGGACAGGGGTTTTTATGCCAAAAACATTCAGTACTTC. Translating gives CASSPRDRGFYAKNIQYF.

This clonotype has a count of ten or more. The chain is built from TRBV28 and TRBJ1-4, with TRBD1 identical over 9 bases. Germline V gene lookup returns CDR1 MDHEN and CDR2 SYDVKM. The junction had 2 bases not matched to a gene; V was cut back by 2 bases and J by 7 bases. The CDR3 contains 14 residues. CDR3 sequence: CASSLGDRVEKLFF. CDR3 nucleotide sequence: TGTGCCAGCAGTTTAGGGGACAGGGTTGAAAAACTGTTTTTT.